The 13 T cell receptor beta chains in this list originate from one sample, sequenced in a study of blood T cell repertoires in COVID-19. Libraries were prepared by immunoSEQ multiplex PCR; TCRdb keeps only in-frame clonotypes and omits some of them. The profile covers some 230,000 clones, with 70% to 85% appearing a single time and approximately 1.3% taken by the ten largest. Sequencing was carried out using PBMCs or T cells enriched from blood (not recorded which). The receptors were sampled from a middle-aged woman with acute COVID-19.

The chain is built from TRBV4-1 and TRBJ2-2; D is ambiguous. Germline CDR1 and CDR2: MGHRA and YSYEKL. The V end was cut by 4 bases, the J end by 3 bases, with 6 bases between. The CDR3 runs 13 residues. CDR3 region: CASSPSHTGELFF. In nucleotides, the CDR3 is TGCGCCAGCAGCCCGTCTCACACCGGGGAGCTGTTTTTT.

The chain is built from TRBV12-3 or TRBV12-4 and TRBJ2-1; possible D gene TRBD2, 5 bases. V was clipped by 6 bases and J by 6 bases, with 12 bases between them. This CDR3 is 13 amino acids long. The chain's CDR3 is CASRPDYFNEQFF. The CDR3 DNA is TGTGCCAGCAGGCCAGACTACTTCAATGAGCAGTTCTTC.

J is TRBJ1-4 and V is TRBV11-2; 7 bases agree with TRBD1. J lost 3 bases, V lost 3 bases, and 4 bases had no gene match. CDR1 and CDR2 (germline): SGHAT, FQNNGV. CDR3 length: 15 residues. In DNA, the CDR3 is TGTGCCAGCAGCTTCAGTAGGGGGCCTAATGAAAAACTGTTTTTT. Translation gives CASSFSRGPNEKLFF.

This chain's CDR3 is CASSSATGGNQPQHF. CDR3 nucleotides: TGTGCCAGCAGCTCGGCCACAGGGGGCAATCAGCCCCAGCATTTT. The chain links TRBV5-8 to TRBJ1-5, with 7 positions matching TRBD1. The CDR3 sequence is 15 residues long. J was trimmed by 2 bases and V by 3 bases; bases with no gene match: 5. Germline V CDR1 and CDR2: SGHTS, YDEGEE.

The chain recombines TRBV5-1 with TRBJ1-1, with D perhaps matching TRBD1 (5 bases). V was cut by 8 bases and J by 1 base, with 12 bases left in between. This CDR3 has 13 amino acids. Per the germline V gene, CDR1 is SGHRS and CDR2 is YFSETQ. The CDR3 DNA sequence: TGCGCCAGTACAGGACCGCGGAACACTGAAGCTTTCTTT. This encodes CASTGPRNTEAFF.

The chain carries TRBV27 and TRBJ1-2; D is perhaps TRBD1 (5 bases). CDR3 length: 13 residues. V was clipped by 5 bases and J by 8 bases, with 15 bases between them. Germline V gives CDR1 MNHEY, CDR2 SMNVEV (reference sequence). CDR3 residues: CASSPTTASGYTF. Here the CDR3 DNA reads TGTGCCAGCAGTCCCACGACAGCTTCGGGCTACACCTTC.

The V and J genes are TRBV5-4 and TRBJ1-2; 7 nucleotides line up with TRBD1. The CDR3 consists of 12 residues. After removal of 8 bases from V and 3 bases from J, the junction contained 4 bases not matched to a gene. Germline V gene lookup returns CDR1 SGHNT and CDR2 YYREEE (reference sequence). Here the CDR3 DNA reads TGTGCCAGTACGGACAGGTACTATGGCTACACCTTC. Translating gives CASTDRYYGYTF.

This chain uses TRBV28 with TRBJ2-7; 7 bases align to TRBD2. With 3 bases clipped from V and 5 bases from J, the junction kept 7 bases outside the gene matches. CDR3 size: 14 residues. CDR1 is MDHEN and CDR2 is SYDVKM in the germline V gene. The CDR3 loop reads CASSFGGGGDEQYF. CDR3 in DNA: TGTGCCAGCAGTTTCGGTGGGGGGGGAGACGAGCAGTACTTC.

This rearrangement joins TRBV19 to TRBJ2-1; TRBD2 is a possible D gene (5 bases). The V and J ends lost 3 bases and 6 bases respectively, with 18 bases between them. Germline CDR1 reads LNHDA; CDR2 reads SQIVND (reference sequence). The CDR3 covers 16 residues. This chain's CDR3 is CASSMLELSGLNEQFF. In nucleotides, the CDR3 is TGTGCCAGTAGTATGCTGGAGCTCAGCGGCCTCAATGAGCAGTTCTTC.

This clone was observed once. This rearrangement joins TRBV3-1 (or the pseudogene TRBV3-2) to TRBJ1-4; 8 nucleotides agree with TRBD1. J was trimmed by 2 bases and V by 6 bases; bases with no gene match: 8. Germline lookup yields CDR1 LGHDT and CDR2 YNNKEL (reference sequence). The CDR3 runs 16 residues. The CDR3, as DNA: TGTGCCAGCAGACGGGACAGGCCAGGGACTAATGAAAAACTGTTTTTT. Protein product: CASRRDRPGTNEKLFF.

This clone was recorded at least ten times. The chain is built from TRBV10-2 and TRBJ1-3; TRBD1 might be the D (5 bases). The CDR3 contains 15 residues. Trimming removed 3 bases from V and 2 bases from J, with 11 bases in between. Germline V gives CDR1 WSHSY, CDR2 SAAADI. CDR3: CASSDDPDTGNTIYF. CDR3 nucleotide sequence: TGCGCCAGCAGTGATGATCCGGACACTGGAAACACCATATATTTT.

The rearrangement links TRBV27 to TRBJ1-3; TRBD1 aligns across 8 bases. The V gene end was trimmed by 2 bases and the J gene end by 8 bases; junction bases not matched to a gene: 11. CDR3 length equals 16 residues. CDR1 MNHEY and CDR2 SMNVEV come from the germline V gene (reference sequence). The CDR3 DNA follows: TGTGCCAGCAGTTTAGCCGCAGGGGGCGCATGGGACACCATATATTTT. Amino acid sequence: CASSLAAGGAWDTIYF.

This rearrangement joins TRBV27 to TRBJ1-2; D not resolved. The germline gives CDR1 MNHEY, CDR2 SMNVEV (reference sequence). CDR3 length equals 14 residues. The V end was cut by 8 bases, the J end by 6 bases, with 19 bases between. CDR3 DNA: TGTGCCAGCGGGCTTTTGGAATGGCTTGATGGCTACACCTTC. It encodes CASGLLEWLDGYTF.